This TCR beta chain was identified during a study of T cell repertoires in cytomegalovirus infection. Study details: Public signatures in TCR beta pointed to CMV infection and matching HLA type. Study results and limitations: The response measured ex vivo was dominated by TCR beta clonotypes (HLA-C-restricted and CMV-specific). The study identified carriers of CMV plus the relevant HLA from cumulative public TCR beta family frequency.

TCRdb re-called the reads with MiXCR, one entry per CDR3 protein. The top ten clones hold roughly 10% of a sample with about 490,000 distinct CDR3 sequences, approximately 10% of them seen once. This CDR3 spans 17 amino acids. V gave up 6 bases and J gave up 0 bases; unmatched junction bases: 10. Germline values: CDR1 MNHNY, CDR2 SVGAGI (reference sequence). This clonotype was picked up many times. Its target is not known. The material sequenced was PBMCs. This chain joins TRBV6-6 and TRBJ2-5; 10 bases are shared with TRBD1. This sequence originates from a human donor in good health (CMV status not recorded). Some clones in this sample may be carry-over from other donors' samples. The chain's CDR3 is CASSRGGQGWYQETQYF. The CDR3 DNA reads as TGTGCCAGCAGCCGAGGGGGACAGGGGTGGTACCAAGAGACCCAGTACTTC.